A single sample gave rise to the 28 T cell receptor beta chains below, sequenced in a study of blood T cell repertoires in COVID-19. Assay used: immunoSEQ multiplex PCR; TCRdb lists only in-frame clones, some missing. The sample gives roughly 380,000 clones, around 91% of which show up once; 1.5% to 1.8% is in the top ten. Source material: peripheral blood. These TCRs come from a woman aged 40 to 50 with COVID-19, enrolled during active disease.

The gene calls are TRBV27 and TRBJ1-1; D remains unclear. The germline V gene encodes CDR1 MNHEY and CDR2 SMNVEV (reference sequence). This CDR3 is built from 11 residues. V lost 3 bases to trimming and J lost 6 bases, with 5 bases between them. The CDR3 DNA follows: TGTGCCAGCAGTTTTGGAGCTGAAGCTTTCTTT. This translates into CASSFGAEAFF.

The V and J genes are TRBV4-2 and TRBJ1-2; 7 bases map to TRBD1. CDR3 length: 17 residues. V shed 2 bases, J shed 3 bases, and the junction held 12 bases outside the gene matches. Germline V lookup: CDR1 LGHNA, CDR2 YNFKEQ. The CDR3 region has the DNA TGTGCCAGCAGCCAAATTTTCGAGGGGGCCAGGGACTATGGCTACACCTTC. This gives the protein CASSQIFEGARDYGYTF.

This clone was recorded a few times. This chain uses TRBV29-1 with TRBJ1-2; 8 nucleotides agree with TRBD1. Germline assignment: CDR1 SQVTM and CDR2 ANQGSEA. V gave up 7 bases and J gave up 6 bases; unmatched junction bases: 10. The CDR3 covers 13 residues. This CDR3 reads CSESRGLTDGYTF. CDR3 DNA sequence: TGCAGCGAGAGCAGGGGGCTTACGGATGGCTACACCTTC. The variable domain in full, completed from reference TRBV29-1 and TRBJ1-2, reads SAVISQKPSRDICQRGTSLTIQCQVDSQVTMMFWYRQQPGQSLTLIATANQGSEATYESGFVIDKFPISRPNLTFSTLTVSNMSPEDSSIYLCSESRGLTDGYTFGSGTRLTVV.

The chain recombines TRBV28 with TRBJ2-3; TRBD2 aligns across 7 bases. The CDR3 extends over 15 amino acids. V shed 3 bases, J shed 3 bases, and the junction held 6 bases outside the gene matches. CDR1 is MDHEN, CDR2 SYDVKM, per germline. CDR3 amino acids: CASSLGREETDTQYF. CDR3 in DNA: TGTGCCAGCAGTTTGGGGAGGGAGGAGACAGATACGCAGTATTTT.

In this sample, this clone turned up once. Other DNA sequences in this specimen translate into the identical CDR3. The V and J genes are TRBV6-4 and TRBJ1-1; a possible D gene is TRBD1 (5 bases). Trimming took off 6 bases at V and 1 base at J, with 9 bases between the two ends. Per the germline V gene, CDR1 is MRHNA and CDR2 is SNTAGT. The CDR3 length is 13 residues. The CDR3 spells CASRQGRNTEAFF. The CDR3 region has the DNA TGTGCCAGCAGGCAGGGTCGGAACACTGAAGCTTTCTTT.

The chain is built from TRBV11-2 and TRBJ1-3; the D is unclear. The V gene lost 4 bases and the J gene lost 0 bases, with 13 bases spanning the gap. Germline assignment: CDR1 SGHAT and CDR2 FQNNGV. This CDR3 is built from 16 residues. CDR3 nucleotides: TGTGCCAGCAGCTCCGCTGGTAGATACTCTGGAAACACCATATATTTT. This sequence encodes CASSSAGRYSGNTIYF.

The chain carries TRBV4-1 and TRBJ2-7, with a tentative D call TRBD1 (6 bases). The CDR3 has 16 residues. The V gene lost 0 bases and the J gene lost 2 bases, with 14 bases spanning the gap. Germline CDR1 MGHRA, CDR2 YSYEKL. For the CDR3, the DNA is TGCGCCAGCAGCCAAGACCCCGTGGGGGCGACCTACGAGCAGTACTTC. Translation gives CASSQDPVGATYEQYF.

In nucleotides, the CDR3 is TGCAGTGCTAGTATCCTCAGGGGAGGGGGTGGCGAGCAGTACTTC. Translating gives CSASILRGGGGEQYF. The V gene is TRBV20-1, the J gene TRBJ2-7; the D gene is possibly TRBD2 (7 bases). The V gene lost 3 bases and the J gene lost 6 bases, with 21 bases spanning the gap. Germline assignment: CDR1 DFQATT and CDR2 SNEGSKA (reference sequence). The CDR3 runs to 15 residues.

The chain couples TRBV18 to TRBJ2-7; TRBD1 agrees at 10 bases. CDR3 length equals 16 residues. J was trimmed by 1 base and V by 3 bases; bases with no gene match: 6. Germline V gives CDR1 KGHSH, CDR2 LQKENI. CDR3 bases: TGTGCCAGCTCACCGCCCGGGACAGGGGCTTCCTACGAGCAGTACTTC. This gives the protein CASSPPGTGASYEQYF.

This rearrangement joins TRBV19 to TRBJ2-3; 10 positions agree with TRBD2. The J segment lost 1 base and the V segment lost 4 bases, leaving 8 bases of the junction unmatched. Germline values: CDR1 LNHDA, CDR2 SQIVND (reference sequence). The CDR3 totals 17 residues. CDR3 sequence: CASSRLAGVRGTDTQYF. CDR3 nucleotides: TGTGCCAGTAGTAGGCTAGCGGGAGTTCGCGGCACAGATACGCAGTATTTT.

J is TRBJ1-5 and V is TRBV30; D is perhaps TRBD1 (6 bases). CDR1 GTSNPN and CDR2 SVGIG come from the germline V gene (reference sequence). This CDR3 is 15 amino acids long. The V gene lost 0 bases and the J gene lost 1 base, with 10 bases spanning the gap. The CDR3 spells CAWSVPGQSNQPQHF. DNA of the CDR3: TGTGCCTGGAGTGTACCCGGACAGAGCAATCAGCCCCAGCATTTT.

The chain employs TRBV7-3 and TRBJ1-2, with TRBD1 matching 10 bases. CDR3 size: 15 residues. V dropped 5 bases and J dropped 3; count of bases not matched to a gene: 6. Germline V gene data show CDR1 as SGHTA and CDR2 as FQGTGA. The CDR3 protein is CASSPTDRGHYGYTF. The CDR3 bases are TGTGCCAGCAGCCCAACCGACAGGGGGCACTATGGCTACACCTTC.

V is TRBV19 and J is TRBJ2-7; 9 positions agree with TRBD1. CDR1 is LNHDA and CDR2 is SQIVND in the germline V gene (reference sequence). The CDR3 has 15 residues. Trimming at V came to 3 bases and at J to 3 bases, leaving 6 bases not matched to a gene. CDR3 sequence (DNA): TGTGCCAGTAGTATGATAACAGGGGGCAACTACGAGCAGTACTTC. Translated, it gives CASSMITGGNYEQYF.

This clone was seen more than once but under ten times. The chain links TRBV27 to TRBJ2-7; 9 nucleotides line up with TRBD1. The CDR3 contains 15 residues. The trim removed 5 bases at V and 2 bases at J, leaving 7 bases unmatched. Germline V gives CDR1 MNHEY, CDR2 SMNVEV (reference sequence). Here the CDR3 DNA reads TGTGCCAGCAGTGAAAGGGACAGGGCAGCCTACGAGCAGTACTTC. This translates into CASSERDRAAYEQYF.

The gene calls are TRBV4-1 and TRBJ1-1; possibly TRBD1 for D (5 bases). Germline V lookup: CDR1 MGHRA, CDR2 YSYEKL. The germline V and J ends were trimmed by 0 bases and 9 bases, with 14 bases remaining between them. This CDR3 region has 14 residues. In nucleotides, the CDR3 is TGCGCCAGCAGCCAAGAACAAGGGGTCAGAAAAGCTTTCTTT. It codes for CASSQEQGVRKAFF.

This rearrangement joins TRBV5-1 to TRBJ2-3; the D gene is possibly TRBD1 (6 bases). Trimming cost V 4 bases and J 2 bases, with 11 bases left between them. Looked up from germline, CDR1 is SGHRS and CDR2 is YFSETQ. CDR3 length: 14 residues. CDR3 bases: TGCGCCAGCAGCGCCGACAGGAACACAGATACGCAGTATTTT. This sequence encodes CASSADRNTDTQYF.

The chain has TRBV5-4 and TRBJ2-2; 16 positions match TRBD2. J lost 4 bases, V lost 3 bases, and 6 bases had no gene match. The CDR3 contains 18 residues. Germline-derived CDR1 and CDR2 are SGHNT and YYREEE (reference sequence). Here the CDR3 reads CASSSGLAGGRSTGELFF. In DNA form, the CDR3 reads TGTGCCAGCAGCTCGGGACTAGCGGGGGGGCGGAGCACCGGGGAGCTGTTTTTT.

This clone was picked up a small number of times. The V and J genes are TRBV11-2 and TRBJ1-4; D possibly corresponds to TRBD1 (5 bases). Germline loops: CDR1 SGHAT, CDR2 FQNNGV. The V and J ends lost 3 bases and 6 bases respectively, with 11 bases between them. The CDR3 is 14 amino acids. The CDR3 reads CASSFGGSDEKLFF. CDR3 in DNA: TGTGCCAGCAGCTTCGGGGGGAGTGATGAAAAACTGTTTTTT.

V usage is TRBV27 and J usage is TRBJ2-1; D unresolved. This CDR3 spans 16 amino acids. V was clipped by 7 bases and J by 0 bases, with 16 bases between them. Germline V gives CDR1 MNHEY, CDR2 SMNVEV (reference sequence). The CDR3, as DNA: TGTGCCAGCAAACAAAAAAGCGCCAGCTCCTACAATGAGCAGTTCTTC. Residues: CASKQKSASSYNEQFF.

J is TRBJ2-3 and V is TRBV6-4; a possible D gene is TRBD2 (5 bases). In germline, CDR1 is MRHNA, CDR2 SNTAGT. Between the trimmed V and J ends, which lost 3 bases and 3 bases, there was a span of 10 bases. The CDR3 is made up of 14 amino acids. Written as DNA, the CDR3 is TGTGCCAGCAGTGAAGAGGAGGTTACAGATACGCAGTATTTT. Translating it yields CASSEEEVTDTQYF.

The chain carries TRBV27 and TRBJ2-1, with D perhaps TRBD2 (6 bases). Trimming took off 5 bases at V and 6 bases at J, with 14 bases between the two ends. The CDR3 has 14 amino acids. Per the germline V gene, CDR1 is MNHEY and CDR2 is SMNVEV (reference sequence). The CDR3 DNA reads TGTGCCAGCAGTGGAGCGGGTTATATCAATGAGCAGTTCTTC. Translating it yields CASSGAGYINEQFF.

The genes are TRBV7-9 and TRBJ2-5; D might be TRBD2 (6 bases). The CDR3 is made up of 17 amino acids. Germline V gene lookup returns CDR1 SEHNR and CDR2 FQNEAQ (reference sequence). V gave up 7 bases and J gave up 4 bases, with 25 bases separating them. Here the CDR3 reads CASIRSSGGPLGETQYF. CDR3 sequence (DNA): TGTGCCAGCATTCGATCCTCCGGAGGGCCCCTGGGAGAGACCCAGTACTTC.

A single count supports this clone. The V call is TRBV7-9, the J call TRBJ2-7, with 7 bases matching TRBD2. The CDR3 is made up of 14 amino acids. J lost 7 bases, V lost 1 base, and 7 bases had no gene match. From germline, CDR1 is SEHNR and CDR2 FQNEAQ (reference sequence). CDR3 amino acids: CASSLVRAGAEQYF. The CDR3 DNA reads TGTGCCAGCAGCTTAGTACGGGCGGGAGCGGAGCAGTACTTC.

The rearrangement links TRBV5-1 to TRBJ1-5, with D tentatively TRBD1 (6 bases). Looked up from germline, CDR1 is SGHRS and CDR2 is YFSETQ. This CDR3 comprises 15 residues. Trimming shortened V by 4 bases and J by 0 bases, and 11 bases separated the two germline ends. The CDR3 loop reads CASSLTGLSNQPQHF. The CDR3 nucleotides read TGCGCCAGCAGCCTGACAGGTCTTAGCAATCAGCCCCAGCATTTT.

The genes are TRBV2 and TRBJ1-1; D remains unclear. CDR1 and CDR2 (germline): SNHLY, FYNNEI. The CDR3 has 14 residues. Trimming cost V 6 bases and J 3 bases, with 14 bases left between them. The CDR3 bases are TGTGCCAGCAGCCCAAGTCCGGGATACACTGAAGCTTTCTTT. Protein sequence: CASSPSPGYTEAFF.

The chain employs TRBV18 and TRBJ2-1; TRBD2 aligns across 8 bases. The trim removed 1 base at V and 6 bases at J, leaving 5 bases unmatched. This CDR3 is built from 15 residues. CDR1 is KGHSH and CDR2 is LQKENI in the germline V gene. The CDR3 protein is CASSPRAGGLNEQFF. CDR3 bases: TGTGCCAGCTCACCACGGGCGGGGGGCCTCAATGAGCAGTTCTTC.

The rearrangement uses TRBV4-1 and TRBJ1-3; no definite D call. Germline-derived CDR1 and CDR2 are MGHRA and YSYEKL. V gave up 1 base and J gave up 0 bases, with 13 bases separating them. This CDR3 is 17 amino acids long. This CDR3 reads CASSQVSGFLSGNTIYF. In DNA form, the CDR3 reads TGCGCCAGCAGCCAAGTATCGGGATTTCTCTCTGGAAACACCATATATTTT.

The rearrangement links TRBV28 to TRBJ1-6; D is perhaps TRBD1 (5 bases). V was shortened by 4 bases and J by 7 bases, with 14 bases between the two germline ends. Germline CDR1 and CDR2: MDHEN and SYDVKM. The CDR3 extends over 15 amino acids. DNA for the CDR3: TGTGCCAGCAGTTCCTACGGGGGGAAAAATTCACCCCTCCACTTT. Residues: CASSSYGGKNSPLHF. Complete variable domain (other parts from reference TRBV28 and TRBJ1-6): DVKVTQSSRYLVKRTGEKVFLECVQDMDHENMFWYRQDPGLGLRLIYFSYDVKMKEKGDIPEGYSVSREKKERFSLILESASTNQTSMYLCASSSYGGKNSPLHFGNGTRLTVT.